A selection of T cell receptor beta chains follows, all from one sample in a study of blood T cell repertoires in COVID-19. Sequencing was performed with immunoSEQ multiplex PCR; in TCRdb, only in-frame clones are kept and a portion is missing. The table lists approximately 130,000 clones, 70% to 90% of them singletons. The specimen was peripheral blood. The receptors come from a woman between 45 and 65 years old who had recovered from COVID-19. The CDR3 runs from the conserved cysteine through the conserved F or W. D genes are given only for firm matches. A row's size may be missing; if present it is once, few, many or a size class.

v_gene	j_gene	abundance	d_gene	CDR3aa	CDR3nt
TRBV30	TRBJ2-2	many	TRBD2	CAWSVAGRDTGELFF	TGTGCCTGGAGTGTAGCGGGGAGGGACACCGGGGAGCTGTTTTTT
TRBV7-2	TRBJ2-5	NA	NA	CASSFRGSSGETQYF	TGTGCCAGCAGCTTCAGAGGGAGCAGCGGGGAGACCCAGTACTTC
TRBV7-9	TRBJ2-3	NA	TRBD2	CASSLRGGNTDTQYF	TGTGCCAGCAGCTTACGCGGGGGGAACACAGATACGCAGTATTTT
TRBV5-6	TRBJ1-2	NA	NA	CASSLGFRGARYGYTF	TGTGCCAGCAGCTTGGGGTTTAGGGGCGCCCGTTATGGCTACACCTTC
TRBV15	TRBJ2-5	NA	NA	CATSRVRAGETQYF	TGTGCCACCAGCAGAGTGCGGGCCGGAGAGACCCAGTACTTC
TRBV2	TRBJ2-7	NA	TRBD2	CASSEVRGSYSYEQYF	TGTGCCAGCAGTGAGGTGCGGGGGAGCTACTCCTACGAGCAGTACTTC
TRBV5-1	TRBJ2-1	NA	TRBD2	CASSAKLAEEQFF	TGCGCCAGCAGCGCCAAACTAGCGGAGGAGCAGTTCTTC
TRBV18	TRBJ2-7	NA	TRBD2	CASSPGTSGRYEQYF	TGTGCCAGCTCACCTGGAACTAGCGGGAGGTACGAGCAGTACTTC
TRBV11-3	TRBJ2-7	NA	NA	CASSFNRVISYEQYF	TGTGCCAGCAGCTTCAACCGGGTCATCTCCTACGAGCAGTACTTC
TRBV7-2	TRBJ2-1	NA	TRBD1	CASSPDRANYNEQFF	TGTGCCAGCAGCCCGGACAGGGCAAACTACAATGAGCAGTTCTTC
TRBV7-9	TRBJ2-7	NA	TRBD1	CATRQGDSYEQYF	TGTGCCACCCGACAGGGTGACTCCTACGAGCAGTACTTC
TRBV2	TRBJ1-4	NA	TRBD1	CASSGTGTANEKLFF	TGTGCCAGCAGCGGAACCGGGACAGCTAATGAAAAACTGTTTTTT
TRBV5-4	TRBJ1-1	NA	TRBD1	CASSFGQGGKNTEAFF	TGTGCCAGCAGCTTTGGACAGGGAGGTAAGAACACTGAAGCTTTCTTT
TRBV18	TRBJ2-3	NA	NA	CASSPPPRGDTQYF	TGTGCCAGCTCACCACCCCCCCGGGGGGATACGCAGTATTTT
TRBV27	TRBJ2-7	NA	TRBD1	CASSQDRGWYF	TGTGCCAGCAGTCAGGACAGGGGTTGGTACTTC
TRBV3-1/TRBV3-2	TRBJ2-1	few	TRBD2	CASSHHGTSGRGGNEQFF	TGTGCCAGCAGCCATCATGGGACTAGCGGGAGGGGAGGTAATGAGCAGTTCTTC
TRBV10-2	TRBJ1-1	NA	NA	CASSVQGERAFF	TGCGCCAGCAGTGTCCAGGGTGAACGGGCTTTCTTT
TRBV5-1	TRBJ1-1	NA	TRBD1	CASTVPGGEAFF	TGCGCCAGCACGGTCCCAGGGGGTGAAGCTTTCTTT
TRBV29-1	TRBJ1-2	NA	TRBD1	CSASGTGSPRYGYTF	TGCAGCGCCTCAGGGACAGGGTCACCCCGCTATGGCTACACCTTC
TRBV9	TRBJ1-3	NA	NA	CASSPRGGAWGNTIYF	TGTGCCAGCAGCCCCCGGGGGGGGGCTTGGGGAAACACCATATATTTT
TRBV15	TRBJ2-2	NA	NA	CATSRVSNTGELFF	TGTGCCACCAGCAGAGTCTCGAACACCGGGGAGCTGTTTTTT
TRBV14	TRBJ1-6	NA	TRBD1	CASSQLKGANSPLHF	TGTGCCAGCAGCCAACTCAAGGGGGCTAATTCACCCCTCCACTTT
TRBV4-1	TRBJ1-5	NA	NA	CASSQIGGVGGNQPQHF	TGCGCCAGCAGCCAAATAGGTGGAGTAGGCGGGAATCAGCCCCAGCATTTT
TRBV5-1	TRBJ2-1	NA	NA	CASSLGQGGLYNEQFF	TGCGCCAGCAGCTTGGGGCAGGGTGGGCTCTACAATGAGCAGTTCTTC
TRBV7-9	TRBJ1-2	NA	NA	CASSPGRADGYTF	TGTGCCAGCAGCCCCGGGAGGGCCGATGGCTACACCTTC
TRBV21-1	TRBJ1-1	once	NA	CANPREGLDPLVMNTEAFF	TGTGCCAACCCTAGGGAGGGGTTGGACCCCCTTGTTATGAACACTGAAGCTTTCTTT
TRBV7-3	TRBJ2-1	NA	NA	CASSWTLTSGEQFF	TGTGCCAGCAGCTGGACCCTTACAAGCGGGGAGCAGTTCTTC
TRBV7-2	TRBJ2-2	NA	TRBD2	CASSSSGRAVTGELFF	TGTGCCAGCAGCTCTAGCGGGAGGGCCGTAACCGGGGAGCTGTTTTTT
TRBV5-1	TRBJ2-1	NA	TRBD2	CASSLGLASYNEQFF	TGCGCCAGCAGTTTGGGACTAGCCTCCTACAATGAGCAGTTCTTC
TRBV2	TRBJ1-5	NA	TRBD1	CASNGQGVGQPQHF	TGTGCCAGCAACGGACAGGGGGTTGGGCAGCCCCAGCATTTT
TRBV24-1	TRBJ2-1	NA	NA	CATRDSKFYNEQFF	TGTGCCACCAGGGACTCTAAATTCTACAATGAGCAGTTCTTC
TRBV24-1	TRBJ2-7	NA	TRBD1	CATSDPGQGYEQYF	TGTGCCACCAGTGATCCGGGACAGGGGTACGAGCAGTACTTC
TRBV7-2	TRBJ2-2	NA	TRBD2	CASSKQLAGGAGELFF	TGTGCCAGCAGCAAACAACTAGCGGGAGGAGCCGGGGAGCTGTTTTTT
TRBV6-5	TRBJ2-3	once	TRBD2	CASSYSTSGGAATQYF	TGTGCCAGCAGTTACTCCACTAGCGGGGGGGCAGCTACGCAGTATTTT
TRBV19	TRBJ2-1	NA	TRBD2	CASSGPSGRVNEQFF	TGTGCCAGTAGTGGGCCTAGCGGGAGGGTGAATGAGCAGTTCTTC
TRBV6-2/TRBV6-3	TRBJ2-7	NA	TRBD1	CASSQTGGTYF	TGTGCCAGCAGCCAAACAGGGGGCACGTACTTC
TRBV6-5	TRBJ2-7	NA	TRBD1	CASSFPGQGTYEQYF	TGTGCCAGCAGTTTCCCCGGACAGGGCACCTACGAGCAGTACTTC
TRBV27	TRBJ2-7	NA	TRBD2	CASSWAMGTTYEQYF	TGTGCCAGCAGTTGGGCGATGGGGACTACCTACGAGCAGTACTTC
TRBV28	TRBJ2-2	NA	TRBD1	CASSGRQGAMAIHGELFF	TGTGCCAGCAGTGGCCGACAGGGGGCTATGGCTATTCACGGGGAGCTGTTTTTT
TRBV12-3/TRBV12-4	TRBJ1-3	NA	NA	CASSLSSGNTIYF	TGTGCCAGCAGTCTCAGCTCTGGAAACACCATATATTTT
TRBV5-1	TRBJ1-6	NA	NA	CASRTGYNSPLHF	TGCGCCAGCAGAACAGGCTATAATTCACCCCTCCACTTT
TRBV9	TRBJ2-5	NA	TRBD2	CASSFGGAGDQETQYF	TGTGCCAGCAGCTTCGGAGGAGCGGGGGACCAAGAGACCCAGTACTTC
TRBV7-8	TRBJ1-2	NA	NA	CAIKRDGGYTF	TGTGCCATTAAACGGGATGGCGGCTACACCTTC
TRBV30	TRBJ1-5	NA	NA	CAWSTQGNKPQHF	TGTGCCTGGAGTACCCAGGGGAACAAGCCCCAGCATTTT
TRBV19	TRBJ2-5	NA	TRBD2	CASSLRGSGRQETQYF	TGTGCCAGTAGTCTCCGGGGTAGCGGGAGGCAAGAGACCCAGTACTTC
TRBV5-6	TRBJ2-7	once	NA	CASSLGQGGGYEQYF	TGTGCCAGCAGCTTAGGGCAGGGAGGTGGATACGAGCAGTACTTC
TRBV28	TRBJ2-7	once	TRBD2	CASSSAGTSGLAYEQYF	TGTGCCAGCAGTAGCGCTGGGACTAGCGGCCTAGCCTACGAGCAGTACTTC
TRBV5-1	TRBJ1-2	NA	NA	CASGMGPLRGYTF	TGCGCCAGTGGGATGGGGCCACTTCGAGGCTACACCTTC